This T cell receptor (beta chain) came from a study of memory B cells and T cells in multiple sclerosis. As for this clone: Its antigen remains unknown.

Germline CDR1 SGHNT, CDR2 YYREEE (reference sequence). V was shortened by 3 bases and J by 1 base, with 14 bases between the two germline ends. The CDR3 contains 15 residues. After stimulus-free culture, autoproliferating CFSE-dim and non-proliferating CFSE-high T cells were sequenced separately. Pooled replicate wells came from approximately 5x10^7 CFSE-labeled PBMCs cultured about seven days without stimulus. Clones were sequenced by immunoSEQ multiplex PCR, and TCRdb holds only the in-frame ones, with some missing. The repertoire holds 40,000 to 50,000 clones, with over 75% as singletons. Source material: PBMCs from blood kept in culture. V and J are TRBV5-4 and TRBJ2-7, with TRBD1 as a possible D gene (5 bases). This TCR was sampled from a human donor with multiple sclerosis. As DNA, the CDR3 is TGTGCCAGCAGCTCATATAAGACAGCTTCCTACGAGCAGTACTTC. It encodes CASSSYKTASYEQYF.